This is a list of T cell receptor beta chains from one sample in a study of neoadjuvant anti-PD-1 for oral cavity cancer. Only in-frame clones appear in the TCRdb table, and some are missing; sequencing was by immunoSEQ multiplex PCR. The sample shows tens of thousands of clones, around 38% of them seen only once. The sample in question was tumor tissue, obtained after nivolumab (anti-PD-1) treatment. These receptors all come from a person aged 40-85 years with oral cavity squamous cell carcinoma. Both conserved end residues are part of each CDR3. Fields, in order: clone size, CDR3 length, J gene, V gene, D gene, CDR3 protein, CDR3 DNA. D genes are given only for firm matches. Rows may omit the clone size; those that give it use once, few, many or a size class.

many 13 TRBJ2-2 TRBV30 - CAWSSINTGELFF TGTGCCTGGAGTTCAATAAACACCGGGGAGCTGTTTTTT
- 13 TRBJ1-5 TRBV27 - CASGGPSNQPQHF TGTGCCAGCGGTGGACCGTCCAATCAGCCCCAGCATTTT
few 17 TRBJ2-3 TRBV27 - CASSFTPGTSSTDTQYF TGTGCCAGCAGTTTTACCCCCGGGACAAGCAGCACAGATACGCAGTATTTT
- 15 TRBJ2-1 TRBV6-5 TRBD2 CASRLGTSGYNEQFF TGTGCCAGCAGGCTTGGGACTAGCGGATACAATGAGCAGTTCTTC
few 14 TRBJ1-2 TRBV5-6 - CASKPTGTNYGYTF TGTGCCAGCAAGCCGACAGGCACTAACTATGGCTACACCTTC
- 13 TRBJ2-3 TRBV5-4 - CASSWMGTDTQYF TGTGCCAGCAGCTGGATGGGCACAGATACGCAGTATTTT
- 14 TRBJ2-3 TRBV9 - CASSAGGGPDTQYF TGTGCCAGCAGCGCAGGGGGGGGACCAGATACGCAGTATTTT
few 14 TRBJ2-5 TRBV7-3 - CASSPTSLRETQYF TGTGCCAGCAGCCCTACTAGCCTCCGGGAGACCCAGTACTTC
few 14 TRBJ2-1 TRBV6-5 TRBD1 CASSFDRAVNEQFF TGTGCCAGCAGTTTCGACAGGGCGGTCAATGAGCAGTTCTTC
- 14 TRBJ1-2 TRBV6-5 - CASSPGGGMDGYTF TGTGCCAGCAGTCCCGGGGGGGGAATGGATGGCTACACCTTC
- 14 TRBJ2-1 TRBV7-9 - CASQTGSRDNEQFF TGTGCCAGCCAAACAGGTAGCAGAGACAATGAGCAGTTCTTC
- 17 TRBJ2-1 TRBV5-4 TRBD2 CASSRDIWASGRNEQFF TGTGCCAGCAGCCGGGATATTTGGGCTAGCGGGAGAAATGAGCAGTTCTTC
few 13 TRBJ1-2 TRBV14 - CASSQAGAGGYTF TGTGCCAGCAGCCAAGCGGGGGCAGGAGGCTACACCTTC
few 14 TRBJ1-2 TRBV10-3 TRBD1 CAITHIKGADGYTF TGTGCCATCACCCACATCAAGGGGGCGGATGGCTACACCTTC
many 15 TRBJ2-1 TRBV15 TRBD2 CATSRGGGASNEQFF TGTGCCACCAGCAGGGGCGGGGGGGCCTCCAATGAGCAGTTCTTC
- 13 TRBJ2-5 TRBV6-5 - CASALAFAETQYF TGTGCCAGCGCACTAGCTTTCGCAGAGACCCAGTACTTC
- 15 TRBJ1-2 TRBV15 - CATSRDLTENYGYTF TGTGCCACCAGCAGAGATCTAACAGAGAACTATGGCTACACCTTC
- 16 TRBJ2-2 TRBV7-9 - CASSLSPSSNTGELFF TGTGCCAGCAGCTTATCCCCTAGCTCTAACACCGGGGAGCTGTTTTTT
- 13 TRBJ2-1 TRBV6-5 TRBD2 CASRVSGANEQFF TGTGCCAGCAGAGTCAGCGGGGCCAATGAGCAGTTCTTC
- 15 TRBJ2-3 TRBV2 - CASSEWSGGADTQYF TGTGCCAGCAGTGAATGGTCGGGCGGAGCAGATACGCAGTATTTT
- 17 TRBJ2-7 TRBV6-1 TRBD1 CAISESRPGQVGYEQYF TGTGCCATCAGTGAGTCCCGCCCGGGACAGGTGGGCTACGAGCAGTACTTC
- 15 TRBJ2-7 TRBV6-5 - CASSYTGRSSYEQYF TGTGCCAGCAGTTACACCGGACGGAGCTCCTACGAGCAGTACTTC
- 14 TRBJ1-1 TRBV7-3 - CASSRGTRVSEAFF TGTGCCAGCAGCCGAGGGACTAGGGTCTCTGAAGCTTTCTTT
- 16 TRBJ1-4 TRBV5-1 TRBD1 CASSQGQGARNEKLFF TGCGCCAGCAGCCAGGGACAGGGGGCCCGGAATGAAAAACTGTTTTTT
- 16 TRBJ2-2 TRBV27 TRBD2 CASSFILAGGSGELFF TGTGCCAGCAGTTTTATACTAGCGGGAGGGTCAGGGGAGCTGTTTTTT
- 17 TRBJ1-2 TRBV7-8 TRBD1 CASSQPRQGSWYYGYTF TGTGCCAGCAGCCAACCTCGACAGGGTAGCTGGTACTATGGCTACACCTTC
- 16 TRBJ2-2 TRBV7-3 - CASSPFGSPNTGELFF TGTGCCAGCAGCCCTTTCGGTAGTCCGAACACCGGGGAGCTGTTTTTT
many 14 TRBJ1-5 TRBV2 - CASSDARYGQPQHF TGTGCCAGCAGTGACGCCCGCTACGGCCAGCCCCAGCATTTT
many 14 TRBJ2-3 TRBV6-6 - CASSYGQATDTQYF TGTGCCAGCAGTTACGGGCAGGCAACAGATACGCAGTATTTT
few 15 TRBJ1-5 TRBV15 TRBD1 CATRGDRRNDQPQHF TGTGCCACCAGGGGGGACAGGCGAAATGATCAGCCCCAGCATTTT
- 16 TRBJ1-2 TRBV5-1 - CASSGSVRGLSSGYTF TGCGCCAGCAGCGGGTCGGTACGGGGCCTCAGCTCAGGCTACACCTTC
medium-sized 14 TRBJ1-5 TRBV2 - CASTSSISNQPQHF TGTGCCAGCACCTCTTCCATTAGCAATCAGCCCCAGCATTTT
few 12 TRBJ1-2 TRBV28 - CASSIRAYGYTF TGTGCCAGCAGCATCCGTGCCTATGGCTACACCTTC
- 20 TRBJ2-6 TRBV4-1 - CASSQKLPGTDVSGANVLTF TGCGCCAGCAGCCAGAAGCTACCCGGGACGGACGTCTCTGGGGCCAACGTCCTGACTTTC
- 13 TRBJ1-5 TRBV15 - CATSRDPNQPQHF TGTGCCACCAGCAGAGACCCTAATCAGCCCCAGCATTTT
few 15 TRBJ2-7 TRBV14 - CASSQNTGITYEQYF TGTGCCAGCAGCCAAAATACCGGGATCACCTACGAGCAGTACTTC
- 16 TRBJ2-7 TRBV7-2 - CASSLVELASSYEQYF TGTGCCAGCAGCTTAGTGGAGCTAGCGAGCTCCTACGAGCAGTACTTC
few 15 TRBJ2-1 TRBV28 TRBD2 CASSRRSGRQGEQFF TGTGCCAGCAGCCGACGTAGCGGGAGGCAAGGTGAGCAGTTCTTC
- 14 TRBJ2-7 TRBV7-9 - CASSLVEGTYEQYF TGTGCCAGCAGCTTAGTCGAGGGGACCTACGAGCAGTACTTC
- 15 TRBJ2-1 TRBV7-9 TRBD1 CASSTTGQGGDEQFF TGTGCCAGCAGCACTACGGGACAGGGGGGCGATGAGCAGTTCTTC
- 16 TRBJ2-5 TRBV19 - CASSNFQGRNGETQYF TGTGCCAGTAGTAATTTCCAGGGGAGGAACGGGGAGACCCAGTACTTC
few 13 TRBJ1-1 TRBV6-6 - CASRPTRGTEAFF TGTGCCAGCAGACCTACTCGGGGCACTGAAGCTTTCTTT
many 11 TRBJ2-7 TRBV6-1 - CASSFLYEQYF TGTGCCAGCAGCTTCCTCTACGAGCAGTACTTC
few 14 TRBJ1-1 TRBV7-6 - CASSNWGLNTEAFF TGTGCCAGCAGTAACTGGGGTTTGAACACTGAAGCTTTCTTT
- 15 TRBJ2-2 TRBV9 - CASSVEGEGTGELFF TGTGCCAGCAGCGTAGAGGGGGAAGGCACCGGGGAGCTGTTTTTT
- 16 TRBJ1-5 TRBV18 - CASSPSAMGNNQPQHF TGTGCCAGCTCACCCTCGGCGATGGGGAACAATCAGCCCCAGCATTTT
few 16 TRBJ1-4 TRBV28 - CASSTPQTHTNEKLFF TGTGCCAGCTCCACCCCCCAGACGCATACTAATGAAAAACTGTTTTTT
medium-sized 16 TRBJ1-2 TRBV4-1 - CASSQSWNRAHYGYTF TGCGCCAGCAGCCAATCATGGAACCGGGCCCACTATGGCTACACCTTC
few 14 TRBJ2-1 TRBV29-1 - CSVVSGGHGGEQFF TGCAGCGTTGTATCCGGGGGGCATGGGGGTGAGCAGTTCTTC
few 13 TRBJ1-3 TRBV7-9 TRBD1 CASSLGDSDTIYF TGTGCCAGCAGCTTAGGGGACAGTGACACCATATATTTT